This entry lists 25 T cell receptor beta chains sequenced from one sample in a study of blood T cells in healthy people across ages. With a J-beta primer mix and a sample-barcoded 5' primer, a second PCR ran about 7 to 12 cycles. From the 5' RACE reads, TCRdb called clonotypes with MiXCR, one entry per CDR3 protein. The sample lists 550,000 to 600,000 distinct CDR3 sequences, around 48% seen once, with roughly 25% in the top ten. Sequenced: blood. These TCRs come from an elderly man in good health.

The CDR3 protein is CSAKDGQGIETQYF. For the CDR3, the DNA is TGCAGTGCTAAGGACGGGCAGGGGATAGAGACCCAGTACTTC. This chain joins TRBV20-1 and TRBJ2-7; the D gene is possibly TRBD1 (6 bases). The J call may be in error: the DNA end matches TRBJ2-5 better. Germline assignment: CDR1 DFQATT and CDR2 SNEGSKA (reference sequence). The CDR3 loop spans 14 amino acids.

This clonotype was recorded once. The chain couples TRBV30 to TRBJ2-4; the D gene could be TRBD1 or TRBD2 (5 bases each). The J call is doubtful: the DNA matches TRBJ2-7 better. This CDR3 spans 12 amino acids. CDR1 is GTSNPN, CDR2 SVGIG, per germline (reference sequence). The DNA of the CDR3 is TGTGCCTGGAGGGGGGTATTCTACGAGCAGTACTTC. Protein sequence: CAWRGVFYEQYF.

The chain uses TRBV5-1 and TRBJ2-1; D is unresolved. This CDR3 region has 15 residues. V was pared by 0 bases and J by 8 bases, with 15 bases between. Germline V gene lookup returns CDR1 SGHRS and CDR2 YFSETQ. The CDR3 reads CASSLGGLEGYEQFF. CDR3 nucleotides: TGCGCCAGCAGCTTGGGAGGTCTAGAAGGTTATGAGCAGTTCTTC.

The chain links TRBV9 to TRBJ2-5; no firm D call. CDR1 and CDR2 (germline): SGDLS, YYNGEE. With 0 bases removed from V and 3 bases from J, the gap between germline ends came to 9 bases. The CDR3 consists of 14 residues. This CDR3 is CASSVESREETQYF. CDR3 bases: TGTGCCAGCAGCGTAGAGTCCAGAGAAGAGACCCAGTACTTC. The variable domain in full, completed from reference TRBV9 and TRBJ2-5, reads DSGVTQTPKHLITATGQRVTLRCSPRSGDLSVYWYQQSLDQGLQFLIQYYNGEERAKGNILERFSAQQFPDLHSELNLSSLELGDSALYFCASSVESREETQYFGPGTRLLVL.

Of note for this clonotype: One end of the junction does not line up with germline, which may come from a read error. The chain couples TRBV6-6 to TRBJ1-5, with 9 bases fitting TRBD1. Germline assignment: CDR1 MNHNY and CDR2 SVGAGI (reference sequence). The CDR3 runs to 16 residues. The CDR3 region has the DNA TGTGTCAGCAGTTACTCAGGACAGGGGCAAAATCAGCCCCAGCATTTT. Translating it yields CVSSYSGQGQNQPQHF.

Here the CDR3 DNA reads TGTGCCAGCAACGTAGCGGGGGCTAGCACAGATACGCAGTATTTT. The encoded protein is CASNVAGASTDTQYF. The chain links TRBV7-9 to TRBJ2-3; 9 positions match TRBD2. The CDR3 is 15 residues long. Per the germline V gene, CDR1 is SEHNR and CDR2 is FQNEAQ (reference sequence). The trim removed 7 bases at V and 0 bases at J, leaving 5 bases unmatched.

Concerning this clonotype: A much larger clone lies one base from this, so it may be a read error. The V call is TRBV7-2, the J call TRBJ2-1; 12 bases are a match to TRBD2. The germline CDR1 and CDR2 sequences are SGHTA and FQGNSA. J gave up 8 bases and V 4 bases, and 9 bases lay outside the gene matches. The CDR3 has 16 residues. CDR3 sequence reads: CASSSSPSGGGDEQFF. As DNA, the CDR3 is TGTGCCAGCAGCTCCTCTCCTAGCGGGGGGGGCGATGAGCAGTTCTTC.

The chain joins TRBV4-1 to TRBJ1-2, with D hard to call. The CDR3 covers 15 residues. CDR1 and CDR2 from the germline V gene are MGHRA and YSYEKL. Trimming took off 0 bases at V and 4 bases at J, with 12 bases between the two ends. This CDR3 is CASSQEGSRIYGYTF. DNA of the CDR3: TGCGCCAGCAGCCAAGAAGGCAGTCGGATCTATGGCTACACCTTC.

This chain connects TRBV6-1 to TRBJ1-1; D gene ambiguous. V gave up 3 bases and J gave up 2 bases, with 7 bases separating them. Germline assignment: CDR1 MNHNS and CDR2 SASEGT. This CDR3 has 13 residues. CDR3 nucleotides: TGTGCCAGCAGTGAGACTTATAACACTGAAGCTTTCTTT. Translation: CASSETYNTEAFF.

This rearrangement joins TRBV20-1 to TRBJ2-1; 14 bases agree with TRBD2. This CDR3 has 13 amino acids. Per the germline V gene, CDR1 is DFQATT and CDR2 is SNEGSKA (reference sequence). Unmatched junction bases numbered 2, after V lost 6 bases and J lost 7 bases. Here the CDR3 reads CSAGTSGGNEQFF. CDR3 DNA: TGCAGTGCCGGGACTAGCGGGGGTAATGAGCAGTTCTTC.

The V gene is TRBV2, the J gene TRBJ2-1; D may be TRBD2 (5 bases). Germline V gene sequence: CDR1 SNHLY, CDR2 FYNNEI. The ends were cut back, 3 bases at V and 9 bases at J, with 12 bases in the middle. The CDR3 sequence is 13 residues long. The CDR3 region is CASSETNVGEQFF. The CDR3 nucleotides read TGTGCCAGCAGTGAGACTAACGTGGGTGAGCAGTTCTTC.

This chain connects TRBV5-4 to TRBJ1-1; TRBD1 matches at 11 bases. This CDR3 is built from 17 residues. Germline V gene sequence: CDR1 SGHNT, CDR2 YYREEE (reference sequence). With 2 bases clipped from V and 3 bases from J, the junction kept 9 bases outside the gene matches. The CDR3 DNA reads as TGTGCCAGCAGCTTCGGCGGGACAGGGGGAGTCGACACTGAAGCTTTCTTT. It is translated as CASSFGGTGGVDTEAFF. The full variable domain, rest sourced from reference TRBV5-4 and TRBJ1-1, is ETGVTQSPTHLIKTRGQQVTLRCSSQSGHNTVSWYQQALGQGPQFIFQYYREEENGRGNFPPRFSGLQFPNYSSELNVNALELDDSALYLCASSFGGTGGVDTEAFFGQGTRLTVV.

This chain links TRBV2 with TRBJ2-1, with D maybe TRBD1 (7 bases). Germline V gene sequence: CDR1 SNHLY, CDR2 FYNNEI. V shed 1 base and J shed 7 bases, with 14 bases lying between them. This CDR3 has 15 amino acids. The CDR3 loop is CASSEGSQGGNEQFF. As DNA, the CDR3 is TGTGCCAGCAGTGAAGGGAGTCAGGGGGGTAATGAGCAGTTCTTC.

There are a few counts of this clonotype. The chain carries TRBV10-3 and TRBJ2-1, with TRBD2 matching 11 bases. Germline loops: CDR1 ENHRY, CDR2 SYGVKD. The CDR3 is 14 residues long. Trimming at V came to 3 bases and at J to 7 bases, leaving 2 bases not matched to a gene. In DNA form, the CDR3 reads TGTGCCATCAGTGAACTAGCGGGAGTTAATGAGCAGTTCTTC. This gives the protein CAISELAGVNEQFF.

This clonotype was seen many times. The chain recombines TRBV7-9 with TRBJ2-7; D call uncertain. Germline lookup yields CDR1 SEHNR and CDR2 FQNEAQ (reference sequence). V lost 4 bases and J 1 base, leaving 14 bases between the germline ends. The CDR3 is made up of 15 amino acids. Here the CDR3 DNA reads TGTGCCAGCAGCTCCAACAACGATGGGTCCTACGAGCAGTACTTC. This gives the protein CASSSNNDGSYEQYF.

This clonotype was detected ten times or more. The chain is built from TRBV6-5 and TRBJ2-1; tentative D call: TRBD1 (6 bases). With 3 bases removed from V and 2 bases from J, the gap between germline ends came to 11 bases. This CDR3 has 15 amino acids. Per the germline V gene, CDR1 is MNHEY and CDR2 is SVGAGI. Here the CDR3 reads CASSYSQGPYNEQFF. CDR3 DNA sequence: TGTGCCAGCAGTTATTCCCAGGGGCCCTACAATGAGCAGTTCTTC.

The chain carries TRBV29-1 and TRBJ1-5, with D perhaps matching TRBD1 (5 bases). In germline, CDR1 is SQVTM, CDR2 ANQGSEA. The V end lost 4 bases, the J end lost 5 bases, and 12 bases lay between the germline ends. This CDR3 has 13 amino acids. The CDR3 DNA follows: TGCAGCGTTGGGGGGGGAACAGATCAGCCCCAGCATTTT. Its protein is CSVGGGTDQPQHF.

The J gene is TRBJ1-6, the V gene TRBV2, with D perhaps TRBD1 (5 bases). This CDR3 spans 13 amino acids. V was cut by 7 bases and J by 7 bases, with 11 bases left in between. Germline values: CDR1 SNHLY, CDR2 FYNNEI. CDR3 amino acids: CASKVGGNSPLHF. In DNA, the CDR3 is TGTGCCAGCAAGGTTGGGGGAAATTCACCCCTCCACTTT.

The V call is TRBV20-1, the J call TRBJ1-1, with 8 bases identical to TRBD1. CDR1 and CDR2 (germline): DFQATT, SNEGSKA (reference sequence). The CDR3 has 13 amino acids. V gave up 5 bases and J gave up 4 bases; unmatched junction bases: 6. The CDR3 protein is CSAEQGVSTEAFF. DNA of the CDR3: TGCAGTGCTGAACAGGGGGTTAGCACTGAAGCTTTCTTT.

This chain uses TRBV10-3 with TRBJ1-6; no reliable D call. With 11 bases removed from V and 7 bases from J, the gap between germline ends came to 24 bases. The CDR3 contains 16 residues. CDR1 and CDR2 (germline): ENHRY, SYGVKD. The CDR3 nucleotides read TGTGCCTCCAGAGACCTGTCGAGTCCCCAAAATTCACCCCTCCACTTT. It yields the protein CASRDLSSPQNSPLHF.

The chain links TRBV28 to TRBJ2-1; TRBD1 matches 7 bases. The CDR3 length is 14 residues. The germline gives CDR1 MDHEN, CDR2 SYDVKM. V lost 6 bases, J lost 6 bases, and 8 bases stayed unmatched. The CDR3 loop reads CASSLPPGGNEQFF. DNA of the CDR3: TGTGCCAGCAGCTTACCCCCAGGGGGCAATGAGCAGTTCTTC.

This clonotype was counted many times. CDR3 coding DNA: TGCAGCGTTGTGGGGGGTAACACTGAAGCTTTCTTT. Amino acid sequence: CSVVGGNTEAFF. J is TRBJ1-1 and V is TRBV29-1, with a possible D match to TRBD1 (5 bases). The V gene lost 4 bases and the J gene lost 2 bases, with 8 bases spanning the gap. The CDR3 totals 12 residues. CDR1 SQVTM and CDR2 ANQGSEA come from the germline V gene.

A note on this clonotype: One end of the junction varies from germline; a read error may be responsible. The chain has TRBV6-6 and TRBJ2-1, with a possible D match to TRBD2 (5 bases). In germline, CDR1 is MNHNY, CDR2 SVGAGI (reference sequence). This CDR3 region has 17 residues. The CDR3: CVSSYSGGPFSYNEQFF. CDR3 coding DNA: TGTGTCAGCAGTTACTCAGGCGGGCCTTTCTCCTACAATGAGCAGTTCTTC.

The CDR3 DNA reads TGTGCCAGCACCCCACAGCTCTCCAACTCTGGGGCCAACGTCCTGACTTTC. Residues: CASTPQLSNSGANVLTF. The rearrangement joins TRBV6-1 to TRBJ2-6; D is undetermined. Germline V gives CDR1 MNHNS, CDR2 SASEGT. This CDR3 comprises 17 residues. Trimming removed 7 bases at V and 0 bases at J, with 16 bases between.

This rearrangement joins TRBV10-3 to TRBJ1-1, with D hard to call. Germline CDR1 ENHRY, CDR2 SYGVKD. The V end lost 0 bases, the J end lost 1 base, and 9 bases lay between the germline ends. This CDR3 comprises 15 residues. The CDR3 nucleotides read TGTGCCATCAGTGAGTCGCCAGGACGGAACACTGAAGCTTTCTTT. It specifies CAISESPGRNTEAFF.